One and the same sample provided the 24 T cell receptor beta chains below, sequenced in a study of blood T cell repertoires in COVID-19. Produced via immunoSEQ multiplex PCR; TCRdb's table is partial and in-frame only. The table lists 300,000 to 400,000 clones, about 89% of them singletons. The source material was peripheral blood. These receptors all come from a woman between 55 and 75 years old with COVID-19, enrolled during active disease.

On this clone: One end of the junction varies from germline; a read error may be responsible. The chain couples TRBV7-6 to TRBJ2-2; possibly TRBD2 for D (7 bases). The germline gives CDR1 SGHVS, CDR2 FNYEAQ. This CDR3 comprises 16 residues. The CDR3: CASSLLGGANPGELFF. CDR3 DNA sequence: TGTGCCAGCAGCTTATTAGGGGGGGCGAACCCCGGGGAGCTGTTTTTT.

The chain couples TRBV10-3 to TRBJ1-2, with 7 bases that match TRBD1. The V gene end was trimmed by 4 bases and the J gene end by 4 bases; junction bases not matched to a gene: 9. Germline lookup yields CDR1 ENHRY and CDR2 SYGVKD. CDR3 length: 15 amino acids. CDR3 nucleotides: TGTGCCATCAGTGCCGGACAGGCAGACTCCTATGGCTACACCTTC. Its translation: CAISAGQADSYGYTF.

A remark on this clone: Mismatch with germline at one junction end may stem from a read error. The chain carries TRBV2 and TRBJ2-1; 7 positions match TRBD1. Germline-derived CDR1 and CDR2 are SNHLY and FYNNEI. This CDR3 region has 13 residues. CDR3 coding DNA: TGCGGAACAGGGGACAATTTCTACAATGAGCAGTTCTTC. This sequence encodes CGTGDNFYNEQFF.

The V gene is TRBV5-3, the J gene TRBJ1-3, with D perhaps TRBD1 (6 bases). TRBV5-3 is treated as an ORF (open reading frame) with a function not yet certain. The CDR3 runs 18 residues. V was trimmed by 3 bases and J by 5 bases, leaving 24 bases between them. The CDR3 loop reads CARSSGTQGTGLRNTIYF. The CDR3 nucleotides read TGTGCCAGAAGCTCGGGAACTCAGGGTACAGGGTTAAGAAACACCATATATTTT.

V and J are TRBV6-5 and TRBJ1-1; TRBD1 might be the D (6 bases). V was trimmed by 4 bases and J by 10 bases, leaving 19 bases between them. CDR1 and CDR2 from the germline V gene are MNHEY and SVGAGI. This CDR3 contains 14 residues. The CDR3 here is CASSSGQPWRVAFF. Here the CDR3 DNA reads TGTGCCAGCAGTTCCGGACAGCCCTGGCGGGTAGCTTTCTTT.

This clone came up once. This rearrangement joins TRBV13 to TRBJ1-5; the D gene is possibly TRBD1 (5 bases). V was pared by 4 bases and J by 7 bases, with 11 bases between. CDR1 is PRHDT, CDR2 FYEKMQ, per germline (reference sequence). This CDR3 has 13 amino acids. CDR3: CASSSSGIQPQHF. The CDR3 region has the DNA TGTGCCAGCAGCTCGTCAGGGATACAGCCCCAGCATTTT.

The chain has TRBV5-4 and TRBJ2-7, with D possibly being TRBD1 (7 bases). The CDR3 covers 15 residues. V was cut by 9 bases and J by 0 bases, with 19 bases left in between. Per the germline V gene, CDR1 is SGHNT and CDR2 is YYREEE (reference sequence). CDR3: CATLKGGQSSYEQYF. In nucleotides, the CDR3 is TGTGCCACCTTGAAGGGGGGACAGAGCTCCTACGAGCAGTACTTC.

The chain recombines TRBV28 with TRBJ1-2; the D gene is possibly TRBD1 (5 bases). Per germline, CDR1 MDHEN and CDR2 SYDVKM. This CDR3 region has 16 residues. V was trimmed by 4 bases and J by 4 bases, leaving 19 bases between them. The CDR3 is CASSSPQGGSFYGYTF. For the CDR3, the DNA is TGTGCCAGCAGTTCACCCCAGGGAGGTTCGTTCTATGGCTACACCTTC.

The table lists this clone with a count of one. The genes are TRBV9 and TRBJ2-1, with D possibly matching TRBD2 (5 bases). The CDR3 sequence is 17 residues long. V lost 3 bases and J lost 2, with 18 bases in between. Germline V lookup: CDR1 SGDLS, CDR2 YYNGEE. The CDR3 spells CASSAHTERRAYNEQFF. The CDR3 coding sequence is TGTGCCAGCAGCGCCCATACCGAACGGCGGGCCTACAATGAGCAGTTCTTC.

This chain joins TRBV28 and TRBJ1-5, with a possible D match to TRBD1 (6 bases). The germline V gene has CDR1 MDHEN and CDR2 SYDVKM. The CDR3 extends over 15 amino acids. Trimming removed 6 bases at V and 7 bases at J, with 19 bases between. CDR3 nucleotides: TGTGCCAGCAGAGGGCAGGGACAAGAAAGCCAGCCCCAGCATTTT. Protein product: CASRGQGQESQPQHF.

V is TRBV5-1 and J is TRBJ1-3, with D perhaps TRBD1 (6 bases). Germline V gives CDR1 SGHRS, CDR2 YFSETQ. V lost 3 bases and J lost 3, with 13 bases in between. The CDR3 extends over 15 amino acids. The CDR3, as DNA: TGCGCCAGCAGCTCGTCCCGGGACAATGGAAACACCATATATTTT. Protein product: CASSSSRDNGNTIYF.

This clone occurred a few times. The CDR3 DNA follows: TGTGCCAGTAGTACTACGGTAGAAGCGGGCTCACCCCTCCACTTT. Its translation is CASSTTVEAGSPLHF. The gene calls are TRBV19 and TRBJ1-6; no firm D call. The V gene lost 4 bases and the J gene lost 10 bases, with 17 bases spanning the gap. Germline assignment: CDR1 LNHDA and CDR2 SQIVND (reference sequence). The CDR3 has 15 residues.

In regard to this clone: This sample also contains other DNA sequences that code for the same CDR3. The rearrangement joins TRBV12-3 or TRBV12-4 to TRBJ1-2; 7 bases fit TRBD1. Germline trimming cut 6 bases from V and 4 bases from J; bases unmatched to any gene: 5. This CDR3 spans 13 amino acids. CDR3 DNA: TGTGCCAGCAGCTCGGGACAGCTCTATGGCTACACCTTC. It encodes CASSSGQLYGYTF.

CDR3 in amino acids: CASSLLGLGQASYEQYF. The CDR3 nucleotides are TGTGCCAGCAGTTTACTCGGGTTGGGTCAAGCTTCCTACGAGCAGTACTTC. The rearrangement uses TRBV28 and TRBJ2-7; D call uncertain. The CDR3 runs to 17 residues. Per germline, CDR1 MDHEN and CDR2 SYDVKM. With 2 bases removed from V and 1 base from J, the gap between germline ends came to 18 bases.

The chain links TRBV5-1 to TRBJ1-4, with D hard to call. Between the trimmed V and J ends, which lost 0 bases and 4 bases, there was a span of 10 bases. The CDR3 totals 15 residues. Germline V gene sequence: CDR1 SGHRS, CDR2 YFSETQ. CDR3 amino acids: CASSLAGDINEKLFF. CDR3 sequence (DNA): TGCGCCAGCAGCTTGGCCGGGGATATTAATGAAAAACTGTTTTTT.

The chain employs TRBV3-1 (or the pseudogene TRBV3-2) and TRBJ2-7; D is possibly TRBD1 (5 bases). The germline V gene encodes CDR1 LGHDT and CDR2 YNNKEL (reference sequence). V was cut by 0 bases and J by 9 bases, with 12 bases left in between. The CDR3 covers 13 residues. This CDR3 reads CASSQEASRGQYF. The CDR3 DNA reads as TGTGCCAGCAGCCAAGAGGCCTCAAGGGGGCAGTACTTC.

Notes on this clone: Other DNA sequences in the sample encode the same CDR3. This chain connects TRBV6-5 to TRBJ1-1, with D perhaps matching TRBD1 (5 bases). Germline CDR1 MNHEY, CDR2 SVGAGI. Trimming left V 6 bases short and J 1 base short, with 6 bases between. The CDR3 contains 12 residues. In DNA form, the CDR3 reads TGTGCCAGCAGGGGGCCGAACACTGAAGCTTTCTTT. This sequence encodes CASRGPNTEAFF.

The chain combines TRBV24-1 with TRBJ2-2; the D gene is possibly TRBD1 (6 bases). Trimming pared 5 bases from V and 2 bases from J, leaving 8 bases between. The germline CDR1 and CDR2 sequences are KGHDR and SFDVKD. This CDR3 is built from 14 residues. The CDR3 nucleotides are TGTGCCACCAGTGCCAGGGGAAACACCGGGGAGCTGTTTTTT. This translates into CATSARGNTGELFF.

Here the CDR3 DNA reads TGTGCCAGCAGTTCCTTGGGGGGGCGTTTTAGCACTGAAGCTTTCTTT. Its translation: CASSSLGGRFSTEAFF. The chain is built from TRBV28 and TRBJ1-1; TRBD1 might be the D (6 bases). CDR1 is MDHEN and CDR2 is SYDVKM in the germline V gene. V lost 4 bases to trimming and J lost 4 bases, with 19 bases between them. The CDR3 is 16 amino acids.

This sequence joins TRBV7-9 and TRBJ2-1; TRBD1 aligns across 7 bases. CDR3 length equals 13 residues. J was trimmed by 7 bases and V by 3 bases; bases with no gene match: 3. Germline-derived CDR1 and CDR2 are SEHNR and FQNEAQ (reference sequence). The CDR3: CASSFYRGNEQFF. DNA of the CDR3: TGTGCCAGCAGCTTCTACAGGGGTAATGAGCAGTTCTTC. The complete variable domain, with remaining parts taken from reference TRBV7-9 and TRBJ2-1, reads DTGVSQNPRHKITKRGQNVTFRCDPISEHNRLYWYRQTLGQGPEFLTYFQNEAQLEKSRLLSDRFSAERPKGSFSTLEIQRTEQGDSAMYLCASSFYRGNEQFFGPGTRLTVL.

J is TRBJ2-1 and V is TRBV5-1; D is perhaps TRBD2 (5 bases). The CDR3 contains 15 residues. Germline V gene sequence: CDR1 SGHRS, CDR2 YFSETQ. Trimming pared 4 bases from V and 6 bases from J, leaving 17 bases between. The CDR3 sequence: CASSLRDQLRNEQFF. The CDR3 DNA follows: TGCGCCAGCAGCCTCCGGGATCAGCTGCGCAATGAGCAGTTCTTC.

The chain uses TRBV28 and TRBJ1-1; tentatively, D is TRBD1 (5 bases). CDR1 and CDR2 from the germline V gene are MDHEN and SYDVKM. The CDR3 sequence is 13 residues long. V lost 11 bases to trimming and J lost 1 base, with 14 bases between them. The CDR3 loop reads CALRPGSNTEAFF. The CDR3 region has the DNA TGTGCCCTCCGGCCAGGGTCGAACACTGAAGCTTTCTTT.

The V and J genes are TRBV7-9 and TRBJ1-1; D call uncertain. The V gene's germline CDR1 is SEHNR and CDR2 FQNEAQ (reference sequence). The V and J ends lost 2 bases and 1 base respectively, with 11 bases between them. The CDR3 is made up of 15 amino acids. The CDR3 is CASSLSAASNTEAFF. The CDR3 DNA is TGTGCCAGCAGCTTAAGCGCAGCCTCGAACACTGAAGCTTTCTTT.

V is TRBV9 and J is TRBJ2-3, with TRBD2 matching over 8 bases. After removal of 5 bases from V and 1 base from J, the junction contained 6 bases not matched to a gene. The CDR3 totals 15 residues. The germline gives CDR1 SGDLS, CDR2 YYNGEE. Here the CDR3 reads CASRRGSGGTDTQYF. CDR3 DNA sequence: TGTGCCAGCAGACGGGGTAGCGGGGGCACAGATACGCAGTATTTT.